This is a list of T cell receptor beta chains from one sample in a study of OX40 agonist ivuxolimab in advanced cancers. TCRdb keeps only in-frame clones here, not all; method: immunoSEQ multiplex PCR. Among tens of thousands of clones listed, approximately 95% were seen once. Here the sequenced sample was CD4+ or CD8+ T cells sorted from blood, taken in a trial of the OX40 agonist ivuxolimab. The receptor source for this set is an adult with an advanced solid tumor such as melanoma, head and neck, liver or kidney cancer. Each CDR3 is given with its conserved first and last residue. A D gene is named only where the DNA matches it firmly. Only some rows state a clone size, as once, few, many or a class for expanded clones.

size | J | V | D | DNA | CDR3
few | TRBJ2-2 | TRBV28 | TRBD2 | TGTGCCAGCAGACCTGCCGGGACTAGGATCACCGGGGAGCTGTTTTTT | CASRPAGTRITGELFF
. | TRBJ2-1 | TRBV9 | . | TGTGCCAGCAGCGTAGGTCACGCGGATTACAATGAGCAGTTCTTC | CASSVGHADYNEQFF
few | TRBJ2-1 | TRBV5-1 | . | TGCGCCAGCAGCTTGGGCTCCAGCTCCTACAATGAGCAGTTCTTC | CASSLGSSSYNEQFF
. | TRBJ2-7 | TRBV27 | . | TGTGCCAGCAGTTCTACACCAACCTACGAGCAGTACTTC | CASSSTPTYEQYF
. | TRBJ2-4 | TRBV19 | . | TGTGCCAGTAGTATACTGGGGGAGGCCAAAAACATTCAGTACTTC | CASSILGEAKNIQYF
. | TRBJ2-1 | TRBV18 | . | TGTGCCAGCTCCCCTATTAGCTCCTACAATGAGCAGTTCTTC | CASSPISSYNEQFF
once | TRBJ2-1 | TRBV15 | TRBD1 | TGTGCCACCAGCAGAGACAGGGGGCCCTACAATGAGCAGTTCTTC | CATSRDRGPYNEQFF
. | TRBJ2-2 | TRBV2 | TRBD1 | TGTGCCAGCAAACGGGACAGCCAGAACACCGGGGAGCTGTTTTTT | CASKRDSQNTGELFF
. | TRBJ1-4 | TRBV28 | TRBD1 | TGTGCCAGCAGTCCCCCGACAGGGGAAGATGAAAAACTGTTTTTT | CASSPPTGEDEKLFF
. | TRBJ2-1 | TRBV7-2 | TRBD2 | TGTGCCAGCAGCCCAGCTAGCGGGGCCCATGAGCAGTTCTTC | CASSPASGAHEQFF
. | TRBJ2-5 | TRBV2 | . | TGTGCCAGCAGTGAACACCCGGGAGAGACCCAGTACTTC | CASSEHPGETQYF
. | TRBJ2-7 | TRBV5-6 | . | TGTGCCAGCACGCTCGACCCCAGGGAAGCCTACGAGCAGTACTTC | CASTLDPREAYEQYF
once | TRBJ2-5 | TRBV19 | . | TGTGCCAGTAGTATATCGTTACACGTCCAAGAGACCCAGTACTTC | CASSISLHVQETQYF
. | TRBJ2-7 | TRBV7-2 | TRBD1 | TGTGCCAGCAGCCCCGCCTGGACAGGGTACGAGCAGTACTTC | CASSPAWTGYEQYF
few | TRBJ1-1 | TRBV5-4 | . | TGTGCCAGCAGCTTGCTCGACAGCGACACTGAAGCTTTCTTT | CASSLLDSDTEAFF
. | TRBJ1-4 | TRBV7-8 | TRBD1 | TGTGCCAGCAGCCCACGACAGGGTCGTGAAAAACTGTTTTTT | CASSPRQGREKLFF
. | TRBJ2-3 | TRBV18 | . | TGTGCCAGCTCACCACCTGGCGGGGGCACAGATACGCAGTATTTT | CASSPPGGGTDTQYF
. | TRBJ1-2 | TRBV30 | TRBD1 | TGTGCCTGGAACAGGGGAACCTATGGCTACACCTTC | CAWNRGTYGYTF
once | TRBJ1-2 | TRBV4-1 | . | TGCGTCCCAGAGGGGTACTATGGCTACACCTTC | CVPEGYYGYTF
once | TRBJ1-6 | TRBV5-1 | . | TGCGCCAGCAGCTTGGACGGGGATTCACCCCTCCACTTT | CASSLDGDSPLHF
. | TRBJ1-6 | TRBV6-4 | . | TGTGCCAGCAGTGAAGGACCCAATTCACCCCTCCACTTT | CASSEGPNSPLHF
few | TRBJ1-5 | TRBV2 | TRBD1 | TGTGCCAGCAGTCGTGGACAGGGGGTTCAGCCCCAGCATTTT | CASSRGQGVQPQHF
medium-sized | TRBJ1-1 | TRBV5-1 | . | TGCGCCAGCAGCTTGGGCCAGGTCATGAACACTGAAGCTTTCTTT | CASSLGQVMNTEAFF
. | TRBJ2-1 | TRBV5-8 | TRBD2 | TGTGCCAGCAGCTTGCAGGGGCTAGCGGGTTACAATGAGCAGTTCTTC | CASSLQGLAGYNEQFF
. | TRBJ2-2 | TRBV7-8 | . | TGTGCCAGCAGCTTAGGTAGACTATCGAACACCGGGGAGCTGTTTTTT | CASSLGRLSNTGELFF
few | TRBJ1-3 | TRBV28 | TRBD1 | TGTGCCATCTTAGGGACAGGACGGGGAAACACCATATATTTT | CAILGTGRGNTIYF
. | TRBJ1-2 | TRBV29-1 | . | TGCAGCGTTTGGGGCAACTATGGCTACACCTTC | CSVWGNYGYTF
. | TRBJ1-5 | TRBV28 | . | TGTGCCACCCAGTGGTTCAATCAGCCCCAGCATTTT | CATQWFNQPQHF
. | TRBJ2-5 | TRBV18 | . | TGTGCCAGCTCACCACCCACTTGGGGGGAAGAGACCCAGTACTTC | CASSPPTWGEETQYF
. | TRBJ1-2 | TRBV28 | . | TGTGCCAGCAGGCTTGGCGGGAGGGGAAGTAACTATGGCTACACCTTC | CASRLGGRGSNYGYTF
. | TRBJ2-2 | TRBV7-3 | TRBD2 | TGTGCCAGCAGCCCCCGCAGGGTGGCTAGCGGGGGGGCAACCGGGGAGCTGTTTTTT | CASSPRRVASGGATGELFF
. | TRBJ2-7 | TRBV6-1 | TRBD1 | TGTGCCAGCTCCGGACAGGGTTACGAGCAGTACTTC | CASSGQGYEQYF
. | TRBJ1-1 | TRBV19 | . | TGTGCCAGTAGTAGTTCTGGGGCCCTTGCGGCTTTCTTT | CASSSSGALAAFF
. | TRBJ1-4 | TRBV19 | . | TGTGCCAGTAGTATCCGTTCTGAAAAACTGTTTTTT | CASSIRSEKLFF
. | TRBJ2-5 | TRBV9 | . | TGTGCCAGCAGCGCCGCCGGGACCGGGATGGGAGGAGAGACCCAGTACTTC | CASSAAGTGMGGETQYF
once | TRBJ2-5 | TRBV7-8 | . | TGTGCCAGCAGCTTCGACCTGAAGGAGACCCAGTACTTC | CASSFDLKETQYF
. | TRBJ1-1 | TRBV19 | TRBD1 | TGTGCCAGTAGTACGCCCCGTCAGGGGGGGACTGAAGCTTTCTTT | CASSTPRQGGTEAFF
. | TRBJ1-1 | TRBV28 | TRBD1 | TGTGCCAGCAGTCACCCAGGGGGGTTGAACACTGAAGCTTTCTTT | CASSHPGGLNTEAFF
. | TRBJ1-3 | TRBV5-1 | . | TGCGCCAGCAGCTTGGGAGGGTTATACTCTGGAAACACCATATATTTT | CASSLGGLYSGNTIYF
. | TRBJ2-1 | TRBV5-1 | . | TGCGCCAGCTCCACGACAAGGGAGAGTGAGCAGTTCTTC | CASSTTRESEQFF
. | TRBJ1-1 | TRBV15 | . | TGTGCCACCAGCAGAGGGGGTAAGGGGAACACTGAAGCTTTCTTT | CATSRGGKGNTEAFF
. | TRBJ1-1 | TRBV5-1 | TRBD1 | TGCGCCAGCAGCCAAGACAGGGGTGGCACTGAAGCTTTCTTT | CASSQDRGGTEAFF
. | TRBJ2-7 | TRBV5-1 | . | TGCGCCAGCAGCTTGGAGGGGCAGGTCTACGAGCAGTACTTC | CASSLEGQVYEQYF
. | TRBJ2-1 | TRBV4-3 | TRBD1 | TGCGCCAGCAGCCCGACAGGGAGCTCCTACAATGAGCAGTTCTTC | CASSPTGSSYNEQFF
. | TRBJ2-1 | TRBV5-1 | TRBD2 | TGCGCCAGCAGCCCGCCGGGACTAGCGGGAATCAATGAGCAGTTCTTC | CASSPPGLAGINEQFF
. | TRBJ2-3 | TRBV5-5 | TRBD2 | TGTGCCAGCAGCTTGGTCACTAGCGGGGGGACAGATACGCAGTATTTT | CASSLVTSGGTDTQYF
. | TRBJ2-4 | TRBV6-5 | . | TGTGCCAGCAGTGGAGGGGGCACCGACATTCAGTACTTC | CASSGGGTDIQYF
. | TRBJ2-2 | TRBV10-1 | . | TGCGCCAGTGCCATGTTGGACACCGGGGAGCTGTTTTTT | CASAMLDTGELFF
few | TRBJ2-3 | TRBV2 | TRBD2 | TGTGCCAGCAGGGGAGGGACCCCAGATACGCAGTATTTT | CASRGGTPDTQYF
. | TRBJ2-7 | TRBV9 | TRBD1 | TGTGCCAGCAGCGCGACAGGGGACTCCTACGAGCAGTACTTC | CASSATGDSYEQYF
. | TRBJ2-2 | TRBV4-3 | . | TGCGCCAGCAGCCAAGGACAGCTCGACACCGGGGAGCTGTTTTTT | CASSQGQLDTGELFF
. | TRBJ2-7 | TRBV27 | TRBD2 | TGTGCCAGCAGCTCCACAGCGGGGGCGTACGAGCAGTACTTC | CASSSTAGAYEQYF
. | TRBJ1-2 | TRBV7-2 | TRBD1 | TGTGCCAGCAACGGACAGGGCGCCTCCCTTGGCTACACCTTC | CASNGQGASLGYTF
. | TRBJ2-7 | TRBV27 | . | TGTGCCAGCAGTTTTGGGTGGGGTGGGAAGCAGTACTTC | CASSFGWGGKQYF